The source of this TCR beta chain is a study of cytomegalovirus exposure and HLA in healthy donors. PCR involved 60 Vbeta and 13 Jbeta primers. Profiled with immunoSEQ multiplex PCR; TCRdb holds only in-frame clones, not every one. This sample has 170,000 or so clones, with roughly 80% found just once. The CDR3 loop spans 17 amino acids. The germline V gene has CDR1 LGHNA and CDR2 YNFKEQ. The V gene end was trimmed by 4 bases and the J gene end by 5 bases; junction bases not matched to a gene: 13. Points from the study as a whole: Some public TCRs appeared in many individuals, while most sequences were rare.

As regards this clone: Its specificity is unknown.

The sample comprised PBMCs. The TCR sequence derives from a woman aged 25 to 39 in good health and CMV-seronegative. The chain uses TRBV4-2 and TRBJ2-7; 11 bases fit TRBD1. The CDR3 DNA sequence: TGTGCCAGCAGCCCTGGGACAGGGGGTAAAATTTGGGACGAGCAGTACTTC. It specifies CASSPGTGGKIWDEQYF.